Reported below is one T cell receptor (beta chain). CDR3 length equals 14 residues. From germline, CDR1 is SGHTA and CDR2 FQGTGA. The ends lost 3 bases at V and 9 bases at J; junction bases unmatched: 6. How the authors handled the data: Nucleated cell number was recorded as an estimate derived from reference gene primer amplification. Clones were read by immunoSEQ multiplex PCR, and TCRdb kept only the in-frame ones, dropping some. The V and J calls and clone size were taken over from that table, and D and trimming were inferred from the DNA. The table includes nearly 350,000 clones, more than 70% detected once. This sample was taken from a study of blood T cell repertoires in COVID-19. Study background: COVID-19 samples, acute and convalescent, were from the United States, Italy and Spain. PBMCs, B-cell-depleted T cells, or T cells provided the cDNA or gDNA that made up the material.

The sample taken for sequencing was peripheral blood. This sequence was found in a man aged 30 to 39 with active or convalescent COVID-19. The V gene is TRBV7-3, the J gene TRBJ2-1; the match to TRBD2 covers 9 bases. DNA of the CDR3: TGTGCCAGCAGCTTTCGTAGCGGGAGTTCTGAGCAGTTCTTC. The encoded protein is CASSFRSGSSEQFF.